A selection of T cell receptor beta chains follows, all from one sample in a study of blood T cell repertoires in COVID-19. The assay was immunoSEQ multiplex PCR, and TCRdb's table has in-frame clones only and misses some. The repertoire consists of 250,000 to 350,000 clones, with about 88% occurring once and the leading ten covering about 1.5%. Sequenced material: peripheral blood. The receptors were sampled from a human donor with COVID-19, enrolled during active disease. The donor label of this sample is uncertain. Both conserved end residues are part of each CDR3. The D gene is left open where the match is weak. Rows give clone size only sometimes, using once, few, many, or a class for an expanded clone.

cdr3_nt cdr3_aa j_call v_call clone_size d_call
TGTGCCAGCAGGACAGGGGGCCAAGAGACCCAGTACTTC CASRTGGQETQYF TRBJ2-5 TRBV7-8 - TRBD1
TGTGCCAGCAGACCCGGACAGGAGAACACTGAAGCTTTCTTT CASRPGQENTEAFF TRBJ1-1 TRBV28 - TRBD1
TGTGCCAGTAGTACAGGACAGTTTCTTTACTATGGCTACACCTTC CASSTGQFLYYGYTF TRBJ1-2 TRBV19 - -
TGTGCCAGCAGCGAGGCGACAGGGGCCTATGGCTACACCTTC CASSEATGAYGYTF TRBJ1-2 TRBV3-1/TRBV3-2 - TRBD1
TGCAGCGTCGCACAGGGTAACTATGGCTACACCTTC CSVAQGNYGYTF TRBJ1-2 TRBV29-1 - -
TGTGCCAGCTCACCACGGGAGGGATCGAACTATGGCTACACCTTC CASSPREGSNYGYTF TRBJ1-2 TRBV18 - -
TGTGCCTGGAGCGCAGTGGAGACCCAGTACTTC CAWSAVETQYF TRBJ2-5 TRBV30 - -
TGTGCCAGCAGTCTCGGGGGGAACACTGAAGCTTTCTTT CASSLGGNTEAFF TRBJ1-1 TRBV12-3/TRBV12-4 once -
TGTGCCAGCAGCTTAGGGGGGGTCCGGGAGCAGTACTTC CASSLGGVREQYF TRBJ2-7 TRBV11-2 - -
TGTGCCAGTAGTTCCGAGTGGGGCCCCAACACTGAAGCTTTCTTT CASSSEWGPNTEAFF TRBJ1-1 TRBV19 - -
TGTGCCAGCAGCTTAAAGGCGGACACTGAAGCTTTCTTT CASSLKADTEAFF TRBJ1-1 TRBV7-9 many -